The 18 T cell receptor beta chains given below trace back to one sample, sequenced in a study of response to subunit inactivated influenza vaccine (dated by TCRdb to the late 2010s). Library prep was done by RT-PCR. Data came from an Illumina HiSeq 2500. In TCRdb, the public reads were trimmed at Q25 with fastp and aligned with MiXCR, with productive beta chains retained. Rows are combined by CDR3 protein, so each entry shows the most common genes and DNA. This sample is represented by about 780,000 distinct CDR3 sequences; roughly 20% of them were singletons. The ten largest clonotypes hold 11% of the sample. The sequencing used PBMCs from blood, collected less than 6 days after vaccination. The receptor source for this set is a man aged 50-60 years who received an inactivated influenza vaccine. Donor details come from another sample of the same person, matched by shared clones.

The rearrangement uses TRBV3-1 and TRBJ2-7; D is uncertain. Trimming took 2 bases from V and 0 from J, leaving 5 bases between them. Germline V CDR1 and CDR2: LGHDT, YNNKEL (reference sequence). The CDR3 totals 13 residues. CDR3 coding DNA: TGTGCCAGCAGCCAAAGCCCCTCCTACGAGCAGTACTTC. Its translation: CASSQSPSYEQYF.

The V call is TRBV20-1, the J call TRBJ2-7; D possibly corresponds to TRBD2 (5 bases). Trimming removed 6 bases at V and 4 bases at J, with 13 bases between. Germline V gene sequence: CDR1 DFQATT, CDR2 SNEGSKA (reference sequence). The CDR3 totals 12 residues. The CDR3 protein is CSATDGGYEQYF. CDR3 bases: TGCAGTGCCACCGATGGAGGATACGAGCAGTACTTC.

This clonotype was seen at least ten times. CDR3 protein: CSVRSSYEQYF. DNA for the CDR3: TGCAGCGTACGGAGCTCCTACGAGCAGTACTTC. The chain combines TRBV29-1 with TRBJ2-7, with D unclear. The CDR3 sequence is 11 residues long. The V and J ends lost 6 bases and 0 bases respectively, with 6 bases between them. CDR1 and CDR2 from the germline V gene are SQVTM and ANQGSEA.

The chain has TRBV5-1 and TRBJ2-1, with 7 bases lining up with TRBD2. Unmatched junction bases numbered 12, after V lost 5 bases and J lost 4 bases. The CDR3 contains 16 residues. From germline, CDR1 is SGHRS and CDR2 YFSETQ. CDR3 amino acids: CASRVAGTGSYNEQFF. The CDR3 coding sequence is TGCGCCAGCAGAGTAGCGGGCACGGGGAGTTACAATGAGCAGTTCTTC.

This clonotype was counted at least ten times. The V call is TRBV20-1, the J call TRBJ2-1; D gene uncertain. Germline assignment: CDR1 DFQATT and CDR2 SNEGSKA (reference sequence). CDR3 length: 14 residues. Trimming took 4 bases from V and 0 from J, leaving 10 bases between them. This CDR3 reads CSAKAKSSYNEQFF. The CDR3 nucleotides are TGCAGTGCTAAGGCTAAGAGCTCCTACAATGAGCAGTTCTTC.

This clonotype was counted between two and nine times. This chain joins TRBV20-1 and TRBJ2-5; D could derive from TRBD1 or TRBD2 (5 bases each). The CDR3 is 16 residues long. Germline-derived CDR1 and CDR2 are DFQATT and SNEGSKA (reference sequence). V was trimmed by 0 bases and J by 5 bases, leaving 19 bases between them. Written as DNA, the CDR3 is TGCAGTGCTAGAGATTCTTCCAGGGAGTATCAGGAGACCCAGTACTTC. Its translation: CSARDSSREYQETQYF.

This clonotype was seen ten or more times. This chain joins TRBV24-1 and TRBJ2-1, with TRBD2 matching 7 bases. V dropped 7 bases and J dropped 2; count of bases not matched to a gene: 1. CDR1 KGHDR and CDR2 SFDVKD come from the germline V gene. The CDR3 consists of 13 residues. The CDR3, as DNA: TGTGCCACCAGGGGGGGGACCTACAATGAGCAGTTCTTC. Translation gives CATRGGTYNEQFF.

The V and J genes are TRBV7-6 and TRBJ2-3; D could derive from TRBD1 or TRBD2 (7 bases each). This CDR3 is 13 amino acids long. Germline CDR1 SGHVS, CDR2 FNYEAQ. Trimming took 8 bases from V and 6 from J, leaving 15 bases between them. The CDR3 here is CASGQGGRDTQYF. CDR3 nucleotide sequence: TGTGCCAGCGGGCAGGGGGGGAGGGATACGCAGTATTTT. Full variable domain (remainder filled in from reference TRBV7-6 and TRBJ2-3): GAGVSQSPRYKVTKRGQDVALRCDPISGHVSLYWYRQALGQGPEFLTYFNYEAQQDKSGLPNDRFSAERPEGSISTLTIQRTEQRDSAMYRCASGQGGRDTQYFGPGTRLTVL.

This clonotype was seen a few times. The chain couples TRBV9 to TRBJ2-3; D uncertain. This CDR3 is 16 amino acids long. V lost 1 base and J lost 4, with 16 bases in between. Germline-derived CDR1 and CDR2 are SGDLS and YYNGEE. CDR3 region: CASSVRSSPEADTQYF. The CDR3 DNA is TGTGCCAGCAGCGTAAGGTCGTCCCCCGAGGCAGATACGCAGTATTTT.

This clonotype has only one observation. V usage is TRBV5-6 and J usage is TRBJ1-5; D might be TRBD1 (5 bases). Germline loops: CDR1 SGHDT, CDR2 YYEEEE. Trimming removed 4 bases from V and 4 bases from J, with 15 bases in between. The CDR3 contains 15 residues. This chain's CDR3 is CASSQGWGGNQPQHF. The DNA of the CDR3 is TGTGCCAGCAGCCAGGGCTGGGGGGGAAATCAGCCCCAGCATTTT.

CDR3 DNA: TGCAGTGCTATGGTACAGGGGACATCTAGCAATCAGCCCCAGCATTTT. This encodes CSAMVQGTSSNQPQHF. This chain links TRBV20-1 with TRBJ1-5; 7 nucleotides agree with TRBD1. The CDR3 is made up of 16 amino acids. The V gene end was trimmed by 4 bases and the J gene end by 0 bases; junction bases not matched to a gene: 9. Germline lookup yields CDR1 DFQATT and CDR2 SNEGSKA (reference sequence).

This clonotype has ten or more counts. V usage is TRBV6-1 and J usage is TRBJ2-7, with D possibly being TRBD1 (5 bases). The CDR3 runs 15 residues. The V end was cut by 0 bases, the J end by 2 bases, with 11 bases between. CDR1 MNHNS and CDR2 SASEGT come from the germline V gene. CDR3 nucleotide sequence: TGTGCCAGCAGTGAAGCAGGGGCCGCCACCTACGAGCAGTACTTC. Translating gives CASSEAGAATYEQYF.

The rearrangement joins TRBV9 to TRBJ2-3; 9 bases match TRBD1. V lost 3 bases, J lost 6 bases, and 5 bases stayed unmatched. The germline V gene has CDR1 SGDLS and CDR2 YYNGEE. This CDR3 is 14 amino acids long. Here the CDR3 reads CASSGTGVFDTQYF. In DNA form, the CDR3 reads TGTGCCAGCAGCGGGACAGGGGTTTTTGATACGCAGTATTTT.

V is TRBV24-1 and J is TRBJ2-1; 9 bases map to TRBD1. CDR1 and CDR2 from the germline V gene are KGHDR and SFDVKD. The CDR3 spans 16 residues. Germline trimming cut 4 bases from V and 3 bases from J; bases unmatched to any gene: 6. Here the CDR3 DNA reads TGTGCCACCAGTGACCCCACAGGGGGCAGCTACAATGAGCAGTTCTTC. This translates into CATSDPTGGSYNEQFF.

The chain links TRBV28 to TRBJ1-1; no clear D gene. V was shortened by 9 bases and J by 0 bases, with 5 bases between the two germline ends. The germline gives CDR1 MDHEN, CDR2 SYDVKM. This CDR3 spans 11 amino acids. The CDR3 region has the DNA TGTGCCAGTGTCATGAACACTGAAGCTTTCTTT. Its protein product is CASVMNTEAFF.

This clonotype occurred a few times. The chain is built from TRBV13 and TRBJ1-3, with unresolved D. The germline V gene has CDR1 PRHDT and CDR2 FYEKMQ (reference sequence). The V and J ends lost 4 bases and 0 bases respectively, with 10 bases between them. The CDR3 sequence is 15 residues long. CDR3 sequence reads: CASSSGGPSGNTIYF. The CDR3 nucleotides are TGTGCCAGCAGCTCAGGAGGCCCCTCTGGAAACACCATATATTTT.

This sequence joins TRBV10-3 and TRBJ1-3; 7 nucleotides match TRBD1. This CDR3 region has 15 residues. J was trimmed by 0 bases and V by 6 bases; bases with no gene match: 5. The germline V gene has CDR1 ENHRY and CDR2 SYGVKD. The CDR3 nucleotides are TGTGCCATCAGCCCCGGGACAGACTCTGGAAACACCATATATTTT. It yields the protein CAISPGTDSGNTIYF.

The CDR3 sequence is CASSFWAGGWTEAFF. DNA for the CDR3: TGTGCCAGCAGCTTCTGGGCCGGGGGCTGGACTGAAGCTTTCTTT. This rearrangement joins TRBV5-8 to TRBJ1-1; tentatively, D is TRBD1 (6 bases). Germline values: CDR1 SGHTS, CDR2 YDEGEE. The CDR3 has 15 amino acids. V was trimmed by 2 bases and J by 5 bases, leaving 16 bases between them.